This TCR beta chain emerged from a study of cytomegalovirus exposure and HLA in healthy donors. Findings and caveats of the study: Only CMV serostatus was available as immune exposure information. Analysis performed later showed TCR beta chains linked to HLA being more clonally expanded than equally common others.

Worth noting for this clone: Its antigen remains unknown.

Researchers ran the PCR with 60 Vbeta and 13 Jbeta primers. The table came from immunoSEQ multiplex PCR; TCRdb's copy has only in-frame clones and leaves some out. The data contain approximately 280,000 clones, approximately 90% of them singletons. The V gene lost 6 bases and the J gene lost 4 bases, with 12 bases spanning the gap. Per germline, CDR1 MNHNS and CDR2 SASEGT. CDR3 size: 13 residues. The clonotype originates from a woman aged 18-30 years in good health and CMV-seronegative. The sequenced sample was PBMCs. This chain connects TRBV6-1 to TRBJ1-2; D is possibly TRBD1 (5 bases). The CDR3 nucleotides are TGTGCCAGCAGCCGGGAGGGGTCCTATGGCTACACCTTC. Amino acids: CASSREGSYGYTF.